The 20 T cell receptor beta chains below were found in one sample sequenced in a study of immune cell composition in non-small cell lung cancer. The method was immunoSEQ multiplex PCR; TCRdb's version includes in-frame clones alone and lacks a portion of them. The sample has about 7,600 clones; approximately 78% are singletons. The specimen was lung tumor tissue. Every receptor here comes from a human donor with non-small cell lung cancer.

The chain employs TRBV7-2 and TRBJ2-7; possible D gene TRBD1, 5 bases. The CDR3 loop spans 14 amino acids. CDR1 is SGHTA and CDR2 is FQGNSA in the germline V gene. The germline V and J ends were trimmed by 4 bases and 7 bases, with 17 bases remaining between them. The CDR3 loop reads CASSSRQLWSEQYF. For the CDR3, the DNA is TGTGCCAGCAGCTCTAGACAGCTTTGGTCGGAGCAGTACTTC.

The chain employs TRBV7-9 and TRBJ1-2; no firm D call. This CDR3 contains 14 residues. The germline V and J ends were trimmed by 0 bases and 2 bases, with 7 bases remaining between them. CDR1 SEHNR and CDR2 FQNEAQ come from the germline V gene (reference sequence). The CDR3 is CASSLAVANYGYTF. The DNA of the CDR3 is TGTGCCAGCAGCTTAGCGGTTGCAAACTATGGCTACACCTTC.

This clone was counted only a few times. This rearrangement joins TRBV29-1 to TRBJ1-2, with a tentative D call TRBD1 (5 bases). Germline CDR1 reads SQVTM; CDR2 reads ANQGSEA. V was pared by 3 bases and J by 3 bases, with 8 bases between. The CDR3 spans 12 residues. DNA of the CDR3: TGCAGCGTTGATGCGGGGGACTATGGCTACACCTTC. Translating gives CSVDAGDYGYTF. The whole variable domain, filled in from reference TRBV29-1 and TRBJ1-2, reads SAVISQKPSRDICQRGTSLTIQCQVDSQVTMMFWYRQQPGQSLTLIATANQGSEATYESGFVIDKFPISRPNLTFSTLTVSNMSPEDSSIYLCSVDAGDYGYTFGSGTRLTVV.

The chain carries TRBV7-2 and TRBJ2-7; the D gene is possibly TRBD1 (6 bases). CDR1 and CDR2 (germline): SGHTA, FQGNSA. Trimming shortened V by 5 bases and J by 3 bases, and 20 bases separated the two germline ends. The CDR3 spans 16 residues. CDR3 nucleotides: TGTGCCAGCAGCCAAGATCAGGGGTTTCGCCTCTACGAGCAGTACTTC. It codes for CASSQDQGFRLYEQYF.

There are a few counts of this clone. This CDR3 reads CASKSAGANVLTF. CDR3 sequence (DNA): TGTGCCAGTAAATCTGCTGGGGCCAACGTCCTGACTTTC. This chain connects TRBV19 to TRBJ2-6, with D uncertain. Deletions cut 7 bases from V and 2 bases from J, with 6 bases between. The germline CDR1 and CDR2 sequences are LNHDA and SQIVND (reference sequence). The CDR3 contains 13 residues. The full variable domain, with the rest looked up from reference TRBV19 and TRBJ2-6, is DGGITQSPKYLFRKEGQNVTLSCEQNLNHDAMYWYRQDPGQGLRLIYYSQIVNDFQKGDIAEGYSVSREKKESFPLTVTSAQKNPTAFYLCASKSAGANVLTFGAGSRLTVL.

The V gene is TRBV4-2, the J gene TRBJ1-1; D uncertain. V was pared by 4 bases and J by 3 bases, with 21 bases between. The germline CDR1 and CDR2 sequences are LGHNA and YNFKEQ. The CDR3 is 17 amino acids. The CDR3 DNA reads TGTGCCAGCAGCCCAACAGTGAGACGGGTAATGGACACTGAAGCTTTCTTT. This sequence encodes CASSPTVRRVMDTEAFF.

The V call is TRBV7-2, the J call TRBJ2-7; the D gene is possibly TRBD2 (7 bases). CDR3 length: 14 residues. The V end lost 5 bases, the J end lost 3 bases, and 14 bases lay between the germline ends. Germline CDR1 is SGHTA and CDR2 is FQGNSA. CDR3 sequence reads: CASSPWGGNYEQYF. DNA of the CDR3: TGTGCCAGCAGCCCCTGGGGGGGCAACTACGAGCAGTACTTC.

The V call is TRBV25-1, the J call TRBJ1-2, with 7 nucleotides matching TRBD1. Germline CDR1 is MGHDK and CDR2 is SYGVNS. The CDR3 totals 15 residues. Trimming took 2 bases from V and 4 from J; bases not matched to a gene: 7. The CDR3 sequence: CASSEGNRGSYGYTF. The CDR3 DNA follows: TGTGCCAGCAGTGAAGGGAACAGGGGATCCTATGGCTACACCTTC.

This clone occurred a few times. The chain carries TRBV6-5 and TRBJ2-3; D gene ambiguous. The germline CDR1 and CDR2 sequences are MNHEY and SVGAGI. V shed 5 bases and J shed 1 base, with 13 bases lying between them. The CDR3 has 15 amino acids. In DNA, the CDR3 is TGTGCCAGCAGTCCCCTGACGGTGCGCACAGATACGCAGTATTTT. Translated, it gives CASSPLTVRTDTQYF.

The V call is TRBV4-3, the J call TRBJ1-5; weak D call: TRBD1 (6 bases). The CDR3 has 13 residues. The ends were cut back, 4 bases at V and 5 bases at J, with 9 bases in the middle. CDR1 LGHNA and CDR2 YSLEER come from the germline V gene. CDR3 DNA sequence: TGCGCCAGCAGCCGGAACAGGGATCAGCCCCAGCATTTT. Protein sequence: CASSRNRDQPQHF.

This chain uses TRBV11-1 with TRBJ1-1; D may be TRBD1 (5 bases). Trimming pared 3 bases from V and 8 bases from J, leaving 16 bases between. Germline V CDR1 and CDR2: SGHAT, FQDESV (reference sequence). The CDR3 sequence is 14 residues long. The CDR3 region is CASSFTGTVGEAFF. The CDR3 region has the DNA TGTGCCAGCAGCTTTACCGGGACGGTCGGAGAAGCTTTCTTT.

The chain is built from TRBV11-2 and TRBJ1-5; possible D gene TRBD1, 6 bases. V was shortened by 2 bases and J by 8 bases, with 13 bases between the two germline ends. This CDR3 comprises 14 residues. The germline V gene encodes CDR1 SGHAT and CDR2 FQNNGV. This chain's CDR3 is CASSLWGAAEPQHF. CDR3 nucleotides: TGTGCCAGCAGCTTATGGGGGGCGGCAGAGCCCCAGCATTTT.

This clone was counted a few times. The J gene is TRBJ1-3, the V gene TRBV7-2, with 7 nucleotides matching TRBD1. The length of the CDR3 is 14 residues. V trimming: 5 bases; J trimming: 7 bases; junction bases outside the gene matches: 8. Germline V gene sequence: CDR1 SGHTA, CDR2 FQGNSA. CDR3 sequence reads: CASSPDRFWNTIYF. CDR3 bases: TGTGCCAGCAGCCCGGACAGGTTTTGGAACACCATATATTTT. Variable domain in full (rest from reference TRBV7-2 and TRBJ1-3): GAGVSQSPSNKVTEKGKDVELRCDPISGHTALYWYRQSLGQGLEFLIYFQGNSAPDKSGLPSDRFSAERTGGSVSTLTIQRTQQEDSAVYLCASSPDRFWNTIYFGEGSWLTVV.

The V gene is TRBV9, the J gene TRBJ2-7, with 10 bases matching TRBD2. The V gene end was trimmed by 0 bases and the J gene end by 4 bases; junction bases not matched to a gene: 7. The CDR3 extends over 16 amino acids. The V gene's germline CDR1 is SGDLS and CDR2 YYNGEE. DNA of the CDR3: TGTGCCAGCAGCGTAGAGGAAGCGGGGGGGCGGTACGAGCAGTACTTC. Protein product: CASSVEEAGGRYEQYF.

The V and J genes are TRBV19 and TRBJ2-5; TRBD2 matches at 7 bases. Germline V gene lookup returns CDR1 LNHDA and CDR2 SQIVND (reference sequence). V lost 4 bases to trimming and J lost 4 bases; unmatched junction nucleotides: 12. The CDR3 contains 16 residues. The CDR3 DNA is TGTGCCAGTAGTAGGGCTAATACAGCGGGGAGAGAGACCCAGTACTTC. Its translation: CASSRANTAGRETQYF.

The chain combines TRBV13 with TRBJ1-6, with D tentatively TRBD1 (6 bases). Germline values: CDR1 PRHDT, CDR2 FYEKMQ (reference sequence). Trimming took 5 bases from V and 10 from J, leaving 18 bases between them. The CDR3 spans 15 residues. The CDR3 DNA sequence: TGTGCCAGCAGCCTCGACAGGAGGCAACGATCACCCCTCCACTTT. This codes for CASSLDRRQRSPLHF.

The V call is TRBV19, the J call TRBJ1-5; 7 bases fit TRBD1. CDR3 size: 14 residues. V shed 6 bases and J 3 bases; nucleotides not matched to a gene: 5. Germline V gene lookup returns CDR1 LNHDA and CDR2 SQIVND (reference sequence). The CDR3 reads CASRDRLNNQPQHF. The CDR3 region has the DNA TGTGCCAGTAGGGACAGGTTAAACAATCAGCCCCAGCATTTT. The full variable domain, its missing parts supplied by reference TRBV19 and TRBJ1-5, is DGGITQSPKYLFRKEGQNVTLSCEQNLNHDAMYWYRQDPGQGLRLIYYSQIVNDFQKGDIAEGYSVSREKKESFPLTVTSAQKNPTAFYLCASRDRLNNQPQHFGDGTRLSIL.

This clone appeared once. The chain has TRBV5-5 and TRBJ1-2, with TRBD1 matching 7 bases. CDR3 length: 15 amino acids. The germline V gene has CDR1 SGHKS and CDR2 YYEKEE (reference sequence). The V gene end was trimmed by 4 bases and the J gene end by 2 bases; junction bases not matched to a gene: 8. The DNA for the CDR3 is TGTGCCAGCAGCCAAGACGCGGGACAGAACTATGGCTACACCTTC. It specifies CASSQDAGQNYGYTF.

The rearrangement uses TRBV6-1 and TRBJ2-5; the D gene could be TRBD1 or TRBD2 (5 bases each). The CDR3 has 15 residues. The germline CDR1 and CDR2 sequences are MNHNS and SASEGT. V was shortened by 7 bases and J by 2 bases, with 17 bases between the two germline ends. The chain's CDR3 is CASKMGERRQETQYF. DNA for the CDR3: TGTGCCAGCAAGATGGGGGAGCGGAGGCAAGAGACCCAGTACTTC.

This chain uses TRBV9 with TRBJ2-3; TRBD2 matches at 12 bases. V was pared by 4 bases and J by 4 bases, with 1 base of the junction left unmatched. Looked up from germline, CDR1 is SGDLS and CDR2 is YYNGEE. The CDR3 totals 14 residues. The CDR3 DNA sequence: TGTGCCAGCAGCAGACTAGCGGGGGCAGATACGCAGTATTTT. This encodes CASSRLAGADTQYF.